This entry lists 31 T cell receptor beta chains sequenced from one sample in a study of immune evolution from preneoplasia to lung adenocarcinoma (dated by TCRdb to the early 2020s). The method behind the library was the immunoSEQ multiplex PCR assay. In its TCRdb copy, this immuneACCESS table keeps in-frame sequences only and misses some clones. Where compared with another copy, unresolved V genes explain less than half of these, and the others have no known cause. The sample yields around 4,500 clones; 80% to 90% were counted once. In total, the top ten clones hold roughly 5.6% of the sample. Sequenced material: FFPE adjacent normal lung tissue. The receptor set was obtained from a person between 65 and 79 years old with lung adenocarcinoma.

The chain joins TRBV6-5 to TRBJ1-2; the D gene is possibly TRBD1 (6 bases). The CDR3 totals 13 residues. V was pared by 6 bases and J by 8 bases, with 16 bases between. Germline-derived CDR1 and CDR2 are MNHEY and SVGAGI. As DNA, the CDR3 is TGTGCCAGCAGACGCGGGAGGGGGGCCGGCTACACCTTC. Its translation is CASRRGRGAGYTF.

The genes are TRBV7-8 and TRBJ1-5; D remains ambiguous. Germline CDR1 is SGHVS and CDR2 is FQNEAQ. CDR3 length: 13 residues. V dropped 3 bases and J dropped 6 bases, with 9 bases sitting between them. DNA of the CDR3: TGTGCCAGCAGCTTGGGAAGAGGTCAGCCCCAGCATTTT. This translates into CASSLGRGQPQHF.

The CDR3, as DNA: TGTGCCAGCAGTTTGGGGGGCCAGGGCGATCAGCCCCAGCATTTT. Amino acid sequence: CASSLGGQGDQPQHF. V and J are TRBV28 and TRBJ1-5, with D possibly being TRBD1 (6 bases). Trimming took 3 bases from V and 5 from J, leaving 14 bases between them. In germline, CDR1 is MDHEN, CDR2 SYDVKM. There are 15 residues in the CDR3.

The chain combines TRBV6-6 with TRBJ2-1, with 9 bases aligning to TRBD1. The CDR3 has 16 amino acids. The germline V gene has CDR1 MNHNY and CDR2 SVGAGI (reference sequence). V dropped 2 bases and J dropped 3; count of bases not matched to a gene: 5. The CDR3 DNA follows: TGTGCCAGCAGTTACGCTTCGGGACAGGGCTACAATGAGCAGTTCTTC. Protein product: CASSYASGQGYNEQFF.

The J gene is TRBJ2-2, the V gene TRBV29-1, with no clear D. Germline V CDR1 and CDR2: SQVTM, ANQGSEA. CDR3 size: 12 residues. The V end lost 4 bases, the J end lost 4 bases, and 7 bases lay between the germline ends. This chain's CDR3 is CSVVGRTGELFF. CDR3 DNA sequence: TGCAGCGTTGTCGGGCGCACCGGGGAGCTGTTTTTT.

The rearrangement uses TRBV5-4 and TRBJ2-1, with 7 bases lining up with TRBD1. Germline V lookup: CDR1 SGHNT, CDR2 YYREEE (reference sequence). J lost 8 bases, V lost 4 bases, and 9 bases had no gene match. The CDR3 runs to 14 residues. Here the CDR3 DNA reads TGTGCCAGCAGCCTTAGGGGGCGATCGTATGAGCAGTTCTTC. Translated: CASSLRGRSYEQFF. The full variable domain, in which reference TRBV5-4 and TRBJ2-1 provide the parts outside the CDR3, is ETGVTQSPTHLIKTRGQQVTLRCSSQSGHNTVSWYQQALGQGPQFIFQYYREEENGRGNFPPRFSGLQFPNYSSELNVNALELDDSALYLCASSLRGRSYEQFFGPGTRLTVL.

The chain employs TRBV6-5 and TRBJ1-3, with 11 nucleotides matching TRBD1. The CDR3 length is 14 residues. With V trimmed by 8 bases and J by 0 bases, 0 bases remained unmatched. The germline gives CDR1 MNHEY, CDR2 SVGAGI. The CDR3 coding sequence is TGTGCCAGCGGGACAGGGGGCTCTGGAAACACCATATATTTT. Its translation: CASGTGGSGNTIYF.

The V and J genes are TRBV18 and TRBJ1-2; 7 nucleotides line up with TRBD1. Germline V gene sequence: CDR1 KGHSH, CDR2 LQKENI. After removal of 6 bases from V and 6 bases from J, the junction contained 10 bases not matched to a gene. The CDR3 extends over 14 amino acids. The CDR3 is CASSRTGDGDGYTF. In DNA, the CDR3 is TGTGCCAGCTCGAGGACAGGCGATGGAGATGGCTACACCTTC.

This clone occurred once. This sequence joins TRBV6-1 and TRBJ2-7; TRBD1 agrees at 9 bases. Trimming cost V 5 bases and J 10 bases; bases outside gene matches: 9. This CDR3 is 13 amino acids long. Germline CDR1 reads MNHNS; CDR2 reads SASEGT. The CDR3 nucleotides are TGTGCCAGCAGTAGAAGCCGGGACAGGGAACAGTACTTC. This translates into CASSRSRDREQYF.

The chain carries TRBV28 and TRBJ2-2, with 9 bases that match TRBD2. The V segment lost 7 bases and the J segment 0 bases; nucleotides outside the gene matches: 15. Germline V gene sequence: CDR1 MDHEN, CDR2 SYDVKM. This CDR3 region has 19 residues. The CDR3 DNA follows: TGTGCCAGCACCCTATCGGGGGCCAGCGGGAGGACGAACACCGGGGAGCTGTTTTTT. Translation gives CASTLSGASGRTNTGELFF.

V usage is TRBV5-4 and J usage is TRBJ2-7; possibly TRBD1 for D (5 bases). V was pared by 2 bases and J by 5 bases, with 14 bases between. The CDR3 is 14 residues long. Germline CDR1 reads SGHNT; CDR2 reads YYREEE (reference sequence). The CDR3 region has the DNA TGTGCCAGCAGCTTAGGTCGGCAGGGCGACGAGCAGTACTTC. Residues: CASSLGRQGDEQYF.

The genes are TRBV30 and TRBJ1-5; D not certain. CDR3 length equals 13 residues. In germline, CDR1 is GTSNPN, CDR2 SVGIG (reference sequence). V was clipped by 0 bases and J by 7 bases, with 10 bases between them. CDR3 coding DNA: TGTGCCTGGAGTGTAAATCCGTGGCAGCCCCAGCATTTT. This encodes CAWSVNPWQPQHF.

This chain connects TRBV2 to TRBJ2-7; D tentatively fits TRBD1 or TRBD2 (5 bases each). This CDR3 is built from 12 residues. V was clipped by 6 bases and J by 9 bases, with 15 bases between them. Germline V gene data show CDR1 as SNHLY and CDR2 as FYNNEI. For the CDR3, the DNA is TGTGCCAGCAGCGAACTGGGGGTTAGGCAGTACTTC. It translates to CASSELGVRQYF. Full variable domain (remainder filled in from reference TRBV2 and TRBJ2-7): EPEVTQTPSHQVTQMGQEVILRCVPISNHLYFYWYRQILGQKVEFLVSFYNNEISEKSEIFDDQFSVERPDGSNFTLKIRSTKLEDSAMYFCASSELGVRQYFGPGTRLTVT.

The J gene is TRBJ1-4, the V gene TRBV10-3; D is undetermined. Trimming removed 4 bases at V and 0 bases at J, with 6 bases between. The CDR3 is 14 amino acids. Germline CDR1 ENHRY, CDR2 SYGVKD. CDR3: CAISGGATNEKLFF. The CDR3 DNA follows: TGTGCCATCAGTGGGGGTGCAACTAATGAAAAACTGTTTTTT.

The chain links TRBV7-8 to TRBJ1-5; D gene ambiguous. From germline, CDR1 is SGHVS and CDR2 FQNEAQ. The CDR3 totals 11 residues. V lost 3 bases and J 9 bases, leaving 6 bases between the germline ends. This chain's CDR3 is CASSFKGPQHF. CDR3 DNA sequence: TGTGCCAGCAGCTTCAAAGGGCCCCAGCATTTT.

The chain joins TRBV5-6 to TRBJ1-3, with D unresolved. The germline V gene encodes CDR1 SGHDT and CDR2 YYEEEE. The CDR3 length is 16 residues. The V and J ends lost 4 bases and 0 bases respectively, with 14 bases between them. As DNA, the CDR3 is TGTGCCAGCAGCGACCGCGGGGTACTCTCTGGAAACACCATATATTTT. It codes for CASSDRGVLSGNTIYF.

The CDR3 is CASSITGGDSPLHF. CDR3 in DNA: TGTGCCAGTAGTATAACAGGGGGGGATTCACCCCTCCACTTT. The chain has TRBV19 and TRBJ1-6; 8 nucleotides line up with TRBD1. CDR3 size: 14 residues. V shed 2 bases and J 8 bases; nucleotides not matched to a gene: 2. CDR1 is LNHDA, CDR2 SQIVND, per germline (reference sequence).

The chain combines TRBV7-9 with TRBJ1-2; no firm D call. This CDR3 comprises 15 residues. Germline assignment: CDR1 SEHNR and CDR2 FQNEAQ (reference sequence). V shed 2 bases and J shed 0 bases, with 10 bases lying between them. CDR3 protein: CASSLNSPTNYGYTF. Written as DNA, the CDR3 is TGTGCCAGCAGCTTAAACTCGCCAACTAACTATGGCTACACCTTC.

CDR3 region: CASRLTGTGGNEQYF. In nucleotides, the CDR3 is TGTGCCAGCAGGCTAACCGGGACAGGGGGCAACGAGCAGTACTTC. This rearrangement joins TRBV2 to TRBJ2-7; 12 positions agree with TRBD1. Germline values: CDR1 SNHLY, CDR2 FYNNEI. Trimming removed 6 bases from V and 5 bases from J; junction bases left unmatched: 8. The CDR3 has 15 residues.

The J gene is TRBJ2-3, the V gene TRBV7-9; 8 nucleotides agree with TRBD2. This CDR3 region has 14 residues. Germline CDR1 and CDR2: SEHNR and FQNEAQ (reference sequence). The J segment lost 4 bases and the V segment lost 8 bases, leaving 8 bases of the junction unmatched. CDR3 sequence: CASGTGLAADTQYF. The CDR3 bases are TGTGCCAGCGGCACAGGACTAGCCGCAGATACGCAGTATTTT.

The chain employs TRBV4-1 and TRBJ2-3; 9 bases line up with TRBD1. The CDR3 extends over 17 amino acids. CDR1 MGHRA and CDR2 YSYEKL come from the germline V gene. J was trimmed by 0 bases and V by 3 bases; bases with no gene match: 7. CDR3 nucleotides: TGCGCCAGCAGCCAGGGGGCAGGGACAGGGAGCACAGATACGCAGTATTTT. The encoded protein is CASSQGAGTGSTDTQYF.

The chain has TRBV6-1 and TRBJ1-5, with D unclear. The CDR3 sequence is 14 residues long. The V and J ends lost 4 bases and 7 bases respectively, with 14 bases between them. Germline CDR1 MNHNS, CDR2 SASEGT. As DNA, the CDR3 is TGTGCCAGCAGTGTAAGCGGAGGGCGGCAGCCCCAGCATTTT. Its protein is CASSVSGGRQPQHF.

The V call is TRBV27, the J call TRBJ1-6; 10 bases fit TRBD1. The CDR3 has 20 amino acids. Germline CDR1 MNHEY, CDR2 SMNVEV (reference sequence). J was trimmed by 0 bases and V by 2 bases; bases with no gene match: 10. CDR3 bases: TGTGCCAGCAGTTTACAACCGGGACAGGGGTTTTACTCCTATAATTCACCCCTCCACTTT. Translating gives CASSLQPGQGFYSYNSPLHF.

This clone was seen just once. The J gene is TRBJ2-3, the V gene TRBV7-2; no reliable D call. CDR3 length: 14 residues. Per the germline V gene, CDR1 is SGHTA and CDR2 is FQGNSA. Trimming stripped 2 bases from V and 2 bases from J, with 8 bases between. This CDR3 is CASSLRRTTDTQYF. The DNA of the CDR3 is TGTGCCAGCAGCTTAAGGCGGACCACAGATACGCAGTATTTT. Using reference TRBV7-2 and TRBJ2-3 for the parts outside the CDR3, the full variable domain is GAGVSQSPSNKVTEKGKDVELRCDPISGHTALYWYRQSLGQGLEFLIYFQGNSAPDKSGLPSDRFSAERTGGSVSTLTIQRTQQEDSAVYLCASSLRRTTDTQYFGPGTRLTVL.

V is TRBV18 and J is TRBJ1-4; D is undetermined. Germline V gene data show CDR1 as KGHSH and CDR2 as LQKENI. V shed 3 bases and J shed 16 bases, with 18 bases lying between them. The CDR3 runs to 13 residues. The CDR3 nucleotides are TGTGCCAGCTCACCCCGCGGACCCGATGAGCGGTTTTTT. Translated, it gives CASSPRGPDERFF.

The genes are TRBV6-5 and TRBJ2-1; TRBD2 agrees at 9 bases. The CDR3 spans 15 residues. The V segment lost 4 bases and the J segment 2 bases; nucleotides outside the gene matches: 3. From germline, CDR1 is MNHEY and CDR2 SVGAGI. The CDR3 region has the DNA TGTGCCAGCAGTTCTAGCGGGGAGCCCTACAATGAGCAGTTCTTC. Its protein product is CASSSSGEPYNEQFF.

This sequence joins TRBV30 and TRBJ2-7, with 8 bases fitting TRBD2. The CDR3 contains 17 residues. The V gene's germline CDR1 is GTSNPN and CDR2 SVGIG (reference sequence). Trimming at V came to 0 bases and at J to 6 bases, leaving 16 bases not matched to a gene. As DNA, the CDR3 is TGTGCCTGGAGTGTAGACCCCCACGCGGGGGGAGGGGGCGAGCAGTACTTC. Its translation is CAWSVDPHAGGGGEQYF.

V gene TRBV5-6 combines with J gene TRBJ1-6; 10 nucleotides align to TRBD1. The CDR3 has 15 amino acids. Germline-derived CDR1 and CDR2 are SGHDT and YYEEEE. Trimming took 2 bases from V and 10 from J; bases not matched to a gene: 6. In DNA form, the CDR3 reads TGTGCCAGCAGCTTTGGGGACAGGGGAGAATCACCCCTCCACTTT. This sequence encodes CASSFGDRGESPLHF. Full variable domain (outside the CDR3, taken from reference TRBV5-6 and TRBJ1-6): DAGVTQSPTHLIKTRGQQVTLRCSPKSGHDTVSWYQQALGQGPQFIFQYYEEEERQRGNFPDRFSGHQFPNYSSELNVNALLLGDSALYLCASSFGDRGESPLHFGNGTRLTVT.

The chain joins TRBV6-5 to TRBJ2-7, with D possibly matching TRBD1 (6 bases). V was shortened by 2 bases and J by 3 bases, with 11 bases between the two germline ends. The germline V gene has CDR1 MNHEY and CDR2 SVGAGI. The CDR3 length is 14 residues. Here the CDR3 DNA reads TGTGCCAGCAGTTACCAGGGGTCGAGCTACGAGCAGTACTTC. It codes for CASSYQGSSYEQYF.

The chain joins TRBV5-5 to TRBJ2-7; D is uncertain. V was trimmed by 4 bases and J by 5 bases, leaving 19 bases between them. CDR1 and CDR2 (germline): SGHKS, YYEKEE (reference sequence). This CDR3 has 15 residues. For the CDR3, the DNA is TGTGCCAGCAGCATAATTGGTGGGTCTATCGACGAGCAGTACTTC. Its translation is CASSIIGGSIDEQYF.

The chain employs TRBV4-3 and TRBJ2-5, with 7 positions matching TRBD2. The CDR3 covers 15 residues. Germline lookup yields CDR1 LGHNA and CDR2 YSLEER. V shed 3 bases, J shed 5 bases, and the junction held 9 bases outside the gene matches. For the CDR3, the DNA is TGCGCCAGCAGCCACGGTGGGAGGGCCAGGGAGACCCAGTACTTC. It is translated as CASSHGGRARETQYF.